Below are 27 T cell receptor beta chains sequenced from a single sample in a study of radiotherapy plus CTLA-4 blockade in lung cancer. TCRdb's copy holds only in-frame clones and misses some; the assay was immunoSEQ multiplex PCR. The sample records 85,000 to 90,000 clones, about 88% being singletons. This specimen was peripheral blood, taken from a patient treated with radiotherapy plus ipilimumab. The receptors originated from a human donor with non-small cell lung cancer that progressed on radiotherapy plus ipilimumab.

The chain is built from TRBV7-9 and TRBJ2-7; no clear D. Trimming pared 5 bases from V and 2 bases from J, leaving 16 bases between. There are 15 residues in the CDR3. Germline V gene sequence: CDR1 SEHNR, CDR2 FQNEAQ (reference sequence). This CDR3 is CASSPSETFPYEQYF. In DNA form, the CDR3 reads TGTGCCAGCAGCCCCAGTGAAACCTTCCCCTACGAGCAGTACTTC.

CDR3 loop: CASSPGPRTTIGAQYF. As DNA, the CDR3 is TGTGCCAGCTCACCGGGACCTAGGACGACTATCGGGGCCCAGTACTTC. This chain connects TRBV18 to TRBJ2-5; tentatively, D is TRBD1 or TRBD2 (5 bases each). Germline CDR1 KGHSH, CDR2 LQKENI. The V gene lost 3 bases and the J gene lost 9 bases, with 23 bases spanning the gap. The CDR3 runs to 16 residues.

This chain joins TRBV28 and TRBJ2-7, with 7 positions matching TRBD1. In germline, CDR1 is MDHEN, CDR2 SYDVKM. This CDR3 is built from 14 residues. With 6 bases clipped from V and 1 base from J, the junction kept 6 bases outside the gene matches. In DNA, the CDR3 is TGTGCCAGCAGGGTGACAGGGTTTTCCTACGAGCAGTACTTC. Encoded protein: CASRVTGFSYEQYF.

The chain recombines TRBV5-1 with TRBJ1-6; 9 positions agree with TRBD1. The CDR3 covers 14 residues. V shed 0 bases, J shed 10 bases, and the junction held 2 bases outside the gene matches. From germline, CDR1 is SGHRS and CDR2 YFSETQ. The CDR3 sequence: CASSLGDRVSPLHF. Here the CDR3 DNA reads TGCGCCAGCAGCTTGGGGGACAGGGTCTCACCCCTCCACTTT.

The chain carries TRBV2 and TRBJ2-3; D not resolved. V shed 8 bases and J shed 0 bases, with 6 bases lying between them. CDR3 length equals 12 residues. Germline V gene lookup returns CDR1 SNHLY and CDR2 FYNNEI. The CDR3 region has the DNA TGTGCCAGCGGTCTCAGCACAGATACGCAGTATTTT. It codes for CASGLSTDTQYF.

The table lists this clone with a few counts. V is TRBV19 and J is TRBJ1-5; the D gene is possibly TRBD1 (5 bases). V lost 5 bases to trimming and J lost 6 bases, with 17 bases between them. CDR1 is LNHDA, CDR2 SQIVND, per germline (reference sequence). The CDR3 is made up of 15 amino acids. CDR3 region: CASSPSGQPSQPQHF. In DNA form, the CDR3 reads TGTGCCAGTAGTCCCTCAGGGCAACCGTCTCAGCCCCAGCATTTT.

The chain links TRBV19 to TRBJ1-2, with 7 bases matching TRBD1. The CDR3 has 16 amino acids. V shed 9 bases, J shed 3 bases, and the junction held 16 bases outside the gene matches. Germline CDR1 is LNHDA and CDR2 is SQIVND (reference sequence). The CDR3 loop reads CASSLGSGGPYYGYTF. The CDR3 region has the DNA TGTGCCAGCAGCTTAGGTTCAGGGGGACCCTACTATGGCTACACCTTC.

The genes are TRBV30 and TRBJ1-4; no firm D call. The V end was cut by 4 bases, the J end by 6 bases, with 18 bases between. The germline CDR1 and CDR2 sequences are GTSNPN and SVGIG (reference sequence). This CDR3 region has 15 residues. The CDR3: CAWKSRQLTYEKLFF. The DNA of the CDR3 is TGTGCCTGGAAGTCCCGGCAGCTAACGTATGAAAAACTGTTTTTT.

The chain carries TRBV2 and TRBJ1-2; tentative D call: TRBD1 (6 bases). V was pared by 6 bases and J by 4 bases, with 12 bases between. This CDR3 region has 13 residues. Germline assignment: CDR1 SNHLY and CDR2 FYNNEI. CDR3 coding DNA: TGTGCCAGCAGCGCACAGGGAGCCTATGGCTACACCTTC. It is translated as CASSAQGAYGYTF.

This clone was found once. The V and J genes are TRBV9 and TRBJ2-1; D ambiguous. Per germline, CDR1 SGDLS and CDR2 YYNGEE. V shed 4 bases and J shed 4 bases, with 3 bases lying between them. The CDR3 runs to 11 residues. CDR3 region: CASSTYNEQFF. CDR3 in DNA: TGTGCCAGCAGCACTTACAATGAGCAGTTCTTC.

Regarding this clone: Compared with germline, one end of the junction differs, possibly owing to a read error. The chain has TRBV4-1 and TRBJ1-4; TRBD1 matches at 10 bases. Germline CDR1 is MGHRA and CDR2 is YSYEKL. The CDR3 is 15 amino acids. CDR3: CASTQRQGAGEKLFF. In DNA, the CDR3 is TGCGCCAGCACCCAAAGACAGGGGGCTGGGGAAAAACTGTTTTTT.

This clone occurred once. The V call is TRBV7-2, the J call TRBJ2-1; unclear D gene. V gave up 4 bases and J gave up 12 bases, with 13 bases separating them. The CDR3 is 12 amino acids. The germline V gene has CDR1 SGHTA and CDR2 FQGNSA. The CDR3 bases are TGTGCCAGCAGCTCCGATGTGGGTGGGCAGTTCTTC. It yields the protein CASSSDVGGQFF.

This rearrangement joins TRBV7-9 to TRBJ2-2; D is unclear. Looked up from germline, CDR1 is SEHNR and CDR2 is FQNEAQ (reference sequence). The CDR3 sequence is 15 residues long. V dropped 4 bases and J dropped 0 bases, with 9 bases sitting between them. CDR3 protein: CASSSGGANTGELFF. CDR3 DNA: TGTGCCAGCAGCTCAGGTGGGGCGAACACCGGGGAGCTGTTTTTT.

The chain employs TRBV10-3 and TRBJ1-2; tentatively, D is TRBD1 (6 bases). CDR3 length: 14 residues. The germline V and J ends were trimmed by 6 bases and 4 bases, with 15 bases remaining between them. In germline, CDR1 is ENHRY, CDR2 SYGVKD. The CDR3 loop is CAIRQGGGSYGYTF. The CDR3 bases are TGTGCCATCAGGCAGGGAGGGGGATCCTATGGCTACACCTTC.

CDR3 bases: TGTGCCAGCAGCCTAGGAGGGGGCGGAGGCTACACCTTC. It encodes CASSLGGGGGYTF. The chain uses TRBV2 and TRBJ1-2; TRBD1 matches at 7 bases. The CDR3 has 13 residues. V shed 6 bases and J 8 bases; nucleotides not matched to a gene: 9. The germline V gene encodes CDR1 SNHLY and CDR2 FYNNEI.

This clone has only a few counts. The chain uses TRBV9 and TRBJ2-5, with D perhaps TRBD2 (6 bases). Trimming removed 3 bases from V and 7 bases from J, with 19 bases in between. The CDR3 is 15 residues long. Germline loops: CDR1 SGDLS, CDR2 YYNGEE. CDR3 sequence reads: CASSADGGFPGTQYF. The CDR3 DNA sequence: TGTGCCAGCAGCGCCGACGGGGGTTTCCCGGGGACCCAGTACTTC. Drawing the rest from reference TRBV9 and TRBJ2-5, the complete variable domain is DSGVTQTPKHLITATGQRVTLRCSPRSGDLSVYWYQQSLDQGLQFLIQYYNGEERAKGNILERFSAQQFPDLHSELNLSSLELGDSALYFCASSADGGFPGTQYFGPGTRLLVL.

This chain joins TRBV4-2 and TRBJ2-1, with 9 bases fitting TRBD2. V gave up 1 base and J gave up 0 bases; unmatched junction bases: 4. This CDR3 is 17 amino acids long. Germline lookup yields CDR1 LGHNA and CDR2 YNFKEQ. The DNA of the CDR3 is TGTGCCAGCAGCCAAGTAAGCGGGGGGCCCTCCTACAATGAGCAGTTCTTC. Protein sequence: CASSQVSGGPSYNEQFF.

The CDR3 loop is CSVGGQSTGELFF. CDR3 sequence (DNA): TGCAGCGTCGGCGGACAGTCCACCGGGGAGCTGTTTTTT. The V call is TRBV29-1, the J call TRBJ2-2; D might be TRBD1 (6 bases). V gave up 6 bases and J gave up 4 bases, with 12 bases separating them. The germline V gene has CDR1 SQVTM and CDR2 ANQGSEA. CDR3 length equals 13 residues.

V usage is TRBV2 and J usage is TRBJ2-5, with 13 bases that match TRBD2. This CDR3 has 15 amino acids. The ends lost 11 bases at V and 3 bases at J; junction bases unmatched: 9. Germline CDR1 reads SNHLY; CDR2 reads FYNNEI. The CDR3: CAGATSGGTEETQYF. The CDR3 DNA sequence: TGTGCCGGTGCGACTAGCGGGGGGACAGAAGAGACCCAGTACTTC.

The V gene is TRBV6-5, the J gene TRBJ2-5; D is possibly TRBD1 or TRBD2 (5 bases each). The J call may be wrong; the DNA end is better matched by TRBJ2-7. The CDR3 spans 16 residues. CDR1 is MNHEY and CDR2 is SVGAGI in the germline V gene. CDR3 sequence: CASSYNSVGTGYEQYF. The CDR3 DNA follows: TGTGCCAGCAGTTATAACTCCGTAGGGACGGGATACGAGCAGTACTTC.

CDR3 sequence: CASTGDRGRQPQHF. In DNA, the CDR3 is TGTGCCAGTACCGGAGACAGGGGCAGGCAGCCCCAGCATTTT. The rearrangement joins TRBV19 to TRBJ1-5; the match to TRBD1 covers 8 bases. The ends lost 7 bases at V and 7 bases at J; junction bases unmatched: 9. The CDR3 sequence is 14 residues long. Germline V lookup: CDR1 LNHDA, CDR2 SQIVND (reference sequence). The entire variable domain, with the rest obtained from reference TRBV19 and TRBJ1-5, is as follows: DGGITQSPKYLFRKEGQNVTLSCEQNLNHDAMYWYRQDPGQGLRLIYYSQIVNDFQKGDIAEGYSVSREKKESFPLTVTSAQKNPTAFYLCASTGDRGRQPQHFGDGTRLSIL.

The chain has TRBV5-6 and TRBJ2-7; tentative D call: TRBD2 (7 bases). Germline CDR1 SGHDT, CDR2 YYEEEE. The V end was cut by 2 bases, the J end by 0 bases, with 15 bases between. CDR3 length: 16 amino acids. This CDR3 reads CASSLRGAASSYEQYF. CDR3 nucleotide sequence: TGTGCCAGCAGCTTACGGGGGGCCGCGAGCTCCTACGAGCAGTACTTC.

The V call is TRBV18, the J call TRBJ1-5; D unclear. V was trimmed by 2 bases and J by 2 bases, leaving 13 bases between them. Germline V gene sequence: CDR1 KGHSH, CDR2 LQKENI. There are 16 residues in the CDR3. The CDR3 DNA sequence: TGTGCCAGCTCACCAAAAGGCCTAAATGGCAATCAGCCCCAGCATTTT. This gives the protein CASSPKGLNGNQPQHF.

The V and J genes are TRBV30 and TRBJ2-5; the D is unclear. Trimming took off 0 bases at V and 5 bases at J, with 13 bases between the two ends. Germline assignment: CDR1 GTSNPN and CDR2 SVGIG (reference sequence). The length of the CDR3 is 14 residues. The CDR3 DNA sequence: TGTGCCTGGAGTGTGGGGTTGGTGGAGGAGACCCAGTACTTC. This sequence encodes CAWSVGLVEETQYF. Complete variable domain (other parts from reference TRBV30 and TRBJ2-5): SQTIHQWPATLVQPVGSPLSLECTVEGTSNPNLYWYRQAAGRGLQLLFYSVGIGQISSEVPQNLSASRPQDRQFILSSKKLLLSDSGFYLCAWSVGLVEETQYFGPGTRLLVL.

This chain links TRBV18 with TRBJ2-7; TRBD1 is a possible D gene (6 bases). CDR3 length equals 12 residues. Per the germline V gene, CDR1 is KGHSH and CDR2 is LQKENI. V was clipped by 6 bases and J by 4 bases, with 10 bases between them. CDR3 nucleotide sequence: TGTGCCAGCTCCCTCAGGGGATACGAGCAGTACTTC. The encoded protein is CASSLRGYEQYF.

This clone was observed a single time. At one boundary the junction diverges from the germline segment, which might be a read error. The V call is TRBV5-1, the J call TRBJ2-2, with D possibly being TRBD1 or TRBD2 (5 bases each). Germline CDR1 and CDR2: SGHRS and YFSETQ. The CDR3 is 14 amino acids. The CDR3 loop reads CASRLDGATGELFF. CDR3 in DNA: TGCGCCAGCAGGTTGGACGGGGCAACCGGGGAGCTGTTTTTT.

This chain links TRBV29-1 with TRBJ2-7; no firm D call. Germline values: CDR1 SQVTM, CDR2 ANQGSEA. Trimming took 5 bases from V and 3 from J, leaving 11 bases between them. The length of the CDR3 is 12 residues. CDR3 region: CSVLGPLYEQYF. DNA for the CDR3: TGCAGCGTTTTGGGCCCCCTCTACGAGCAGTACTTC.